One and the same sample provided the 24 T cell receptor beta chains below, sequenced in a study of shared clonotypes between healthy human individuals. Generated by immunoSEQ multiplex PCR, the TCRdb table keeps only in-frame clones and is missing some. Among under 2,500,000 clones listed, more than 90% were seen once. The source material was naive CD4+ T cells sorted from blood. Subset denoted: CD45RA+ positively selected. The receptors stem from a young man in good health.

This chain uses TRBV6-1 with TRBJ1-1; D gene ambiguous. CDR3 length: 14 residues. Germline CDR1 MNHNS, CDR2 SASEGT. V gave up 1 base and J gave up 4 bases, with 10 bases separating them. As DNA, the CDR3 is TGTGCCAGCAGTGAAGAAGGGCTGGTCACTGAAGCTTTCTTT. Its protein product is CASSEEGLVTEAFF.

As regards this clone: This sample also contains other DNA sequences that code for the same CDR3. The chain is built from TRBV6-1 and TRBJ2-5; no definite D call. CDR3 length: 13 amino acids. Germline V lookup: CDR1 MNHNS, CDR2 SASEGT. V lost 11 bases, J lost 0 bases, and 13 bases lay in between. The CDR3 sequence: CASTLGNQETQYF. Here the CDR3 DNA reads TGTGCCTCGACGCTGGGGAACCAAGAGACCCAGTACTTC.

The chain joins TRBV5-4 to TRBJ1-1; 12 bases are shared with TRBD1. Losses at the gene ends were 3 bases for V and 4 bases for J; bases not matched to a gene: 16. The germline V gene has CDR1 SGHNT and CDR2 YYREEE (reference sequence). The CDR3 sequence is 19 residues long. CDR3 sequence: CASSSRPGTGGIVGTEAFF. CDR3 nucleotides: TGTGCCAGCAGCTCCCGTCCCGGGACAGGGGGCATCGTAGGCACTGAAGCTTTCTTT.

A remark on this clone: The identical CDR3 is also encoded by other nucleotide sequences in the sample. The chain carries TRBV28 and TRBJ2-7; D gene uncertain. Germline-derived CDR1 and CDR2 are MDHEN and SYDVKM. Trimming removed 2 bases at V and 5 bases at J, with 10 bases between. The CDR3 totals 13 residues. The CDR3 coding sequence is TGTGCCAGCAGTTTAAGAGCCCCAAACGAGCAGTACTTC. Translated: CASSLRAPNEQYF.

This clone was detected once. This sequence joins TRBV7-3 and TRBJ2-1; 8 nucleotides agree with TRBD1. V lost 2 bases, J lost 2 bases, and 2 bases stayed unmatched. Germline assignment: CDR1 SGHTA and CDR2 FQGTGA. The CDR3 has 15 amino acids. The CDR3 DNA sequence: TGTGCCAGCAGCTTAGACAGGGGAACCTACAATGAGCAGTTCTTC. Translating gives CASSLDRGTYNEQFF. Together with reference TRBV7-3 and TRBJ2-1, the CDR3 gives the full variable domain: GAGVSQTPSNKVTEKGKYVELRCDPISGHTALYWYRQSLGQGPEFLIYFQGTGAADDSGLPNDRFFAVRPEGSVSTLKIQRTERGDSAVYLCASSLDRGTYNEQFFGPGTRLTVL.

The chain joins TRBV6-5 to TRBJ2-5; D is undetermined. The length of the CDR3 is 13 residues. From germline, CDR1 is MNHEY and CDR2 SVGAGI. V was trimmed by 5 bases and J by 5 bases, leaving 12 bases between them. The CDR3 region is CASSTGYWETQYF. CDR3 sequence (DNA): TGTGCCAGCAGTACTGGGTACTGGGAGACCCAGTACTTC.

The chain is built from TRBV10-3 and TRBJ2-7; TRBD2 is a possible D gene (5 bases). The CDR3 is made up of 15 amino acids. Per germline, CDR1 ENHRY and CDR2 SYGVKD. V lost 8 bases and J 2 bases, leaving 19 bases between the germline ends. The CDR3 sequence is CAIARDGSGTYEQYF. The CDR3, as DNA: TGTGCCATCGCCCGAGATGGGTCGGGAACCTACGAGCAGTACTTC.

The J gene is TRBJ2-5, the V gene TRBV19; no clear D gene. Germline assignment: CDR1 LNHDA and CDR2 SQIVND (reference sequence). This CDR3 region has 15 residues. Trimming took 5 bases from V and 1 from J, leaving 14 bases between them. The CDR3 DNA is TGTGCCAGTAGTGAGACCCTTCGGTCCCAAGAGACCCAGTACTTC. Translation: CASSETLRSQETQYF. Full variable domain (missing parts from reference TRBV19 and TRBJ2-5): DGGITQSPKYLFRKEGQNVTLSCEQNLNHDAMYWYRQDPGQGLRLIYYSQIVNDFQKGDIAEGYSVSREKKESFPLTVTSAQKNPTAFYLCASSETLRSQETQYFGPGTRLLVL.

This clone was observed once. The rearrangement uses TRBV18 and TRBJ2-3; TRBD1 matches 7 bases. Germline assignment: CDR1 KGHSH and CDR2 LQKENI. The CDR3 loop spans 16 amino acids. V lost 0 bases, J lost 0 bases, and 3 bases stayed unmatched. The DNA for the CDR3 is TGTGCCAGCTCACCACCACAGGGGCGTAGCACAGATACGCAGTATTTT. It encodes CASSPPQGRSTDTQYF.

This chain links TRBV29-1 with TRBJ2-7; D may be TRBD2 (6 bases). The CDR3 contains 12 residues. From germline, CDR1 is SQVTM and CDR2 ANQGSEA. The germline V and J ends were trimmed by 4 bases and 7 bases, with 14 bases remaining between them. The CDR3 spells CSVGLVGREQYF. The CDR3 nucleotides are TGCAGCGTTGGACTAGTAGGGAGGGAGCAGTACTTC.

V is TRBV19 and J is TRBJ2-4, with D tentatively TRBD1 (5 bases). V dropped 1 base and J dropped 6 bases, with 7 bases sitting between them. CDR3 length: 13 residues. Germline V CDR1 and CDR2: LNHDA, SQIVND (reference sequence). This CDR3 reads CASSIGTSNIQYF. The CDR3 DNA follows: TGTGCCAGTAGTATAGGGACATCAAACATTCAGTACTTC.

The gene calls are TRBV11-2 and TRBJ2-7; D is perhaps TRBD1 (6 bases). The CDR3 loop spans 11 amino acids. From germline, CDR1 is SGHAT and CDR2 FQNNGV. The V end lost 4 bases, the J end lost 9 bases, and 10 bases lay between the germline ends. CDR3: CASSSVTGQYF. The CDR3, as DNA: TGTGCCAGCAGCTCTGTGACAGGGCAGTACTTC.

This clone was counted once. This chain joins TRBV27 and TRBJ2-7; D possibly corresponds to TRBD1 (6 bases). The CDR3 is made up of 15 amino acids. The V and J ends lost 6 bases and 0 bases respectively, with 15 bases between them. Looked up from germline, CDR1 is MNHEY and CDR2 is SMNVEV (reference sequence). This CDR3 reads CASRGARGSSYEQYF. The CDR3, as DNA: TGTGCCAGCAGGGGGGCCAGGGGTAGCTCCTACGAGCAGTACTTC.

The chain recombines TRBV6-5 with TRBJ2-7; no clear D. V was clipped by 6 bases and J by 4 bases, with 7 bases between them. Germline V lookup: CDR1 MNHEY, CDR2 SVGAGI. This CDR3 comprises 11 residues. The CDR3 region has the DNA TGTGCCAGCAGCAATAAGTACGAGCAGTACTTC. Protein sequence: CASSNKYEQYF.

Comments on this clone: Within the sample, other DNA sequences also encode this same CDR3. The chain employs TRBV5-1 and TRBJ2-3; D might be TRBD1 (5 bases). The V end lost 0 bases, the J end lost 6 bases, and 8 bases lay between the germline ends. The CDR3 loop spans 13 amino acids. CDR1 and CDR2 from the germline V gene are SGHRS and YFSETQ. The CDR3 protein is CASSLAGADTQYF. The CDR3 DNA is TGCGCCAGCAGCTTGGCTGGGGCGGATACGCAGTATTTT. Drawing the rest from reference TRBV5-1 and TRBJ2-3, the complete variable domain is KAGVTQTPRYLIKTRGQQVTLSCSPISGHRSVSWYQQTPGQGLQFLFEYFSETQRNKGNFPGRFSGRQFSNSRSEMNVSTLELGDSALYLCASSLAGADTQYFGPGTRLTVL.

The genes are TRBV5-1 and TRBJ2-3; TRBD2 matches at 10 bases. Germline V gene lookup returns CDR1 SGHRS and CDR2 YFSETQ. The V gene end was trimmed by 4 bases and the J gene end by 1 base; junction bases not matched to a gene: 12. The CDR3 is 18 amino acids. The CDR3 DNA is TGCGCCAGCAGCCCCCGGGAGCGGGGGGGAACCCGCACAGATACGCAGTATTTT. It specifies CASSPRERGGTRTDTQYF.

The gene calls are TRBV7-9 and TRBJ2-7; 10 bases align to TRBD2. This CDR3 spans 16 amino acids. The ends lost 1 base at V and 6 bases at J; junction bases unmatched: 9. Germline V gives CDR1 SEHNR, CDR2 FQNEAQ (reference sequence). In DNA form, the CDR3 reads TGTGCCAGCAGCTTAGGCCTAGCGGGAGACTTTGTCGAGCAGTACTTC. It is translated as CASSLGLAGDFVEQYF.

The genes are TRBV18 and TRBJ1-5; D remains ambiguous. The CDR3 runs to 14 residues. V lost 5 bases to trimming and J lost 9 bases, with 17 bases between them. From germline, CDR1 is KGHSH and CDR2 LQKENI. The CDR3 sequence is CASSSTGVSLPQHF. In nucleotides, the CDR3 is TGTGCCAGCTCATCAACCGGGGTGTCCTTGCCCCAGCATTTT. Full variable domain (outside the CDR3, taken from reference TRBV18 and TRBJ1-5): NAGVMQNPRHLVRRRGQEARLRCSPMKGHSHVYWYRQLPEEGLKFMVYLQKENIIDESGMPKERFSAEFPKEGPSILRIQQVVRGDSAAYFCASSSTGVSLPQHFGDGTRLSIL.

The chain employs TRBV25-1 and TRBJ2-3; TRBD1 matches 7 bases. J gave up 4 bases and V 1 base, and 2 bases lay outside the gene matches. Per the germline V gene, CDR1 is MGHDK and CDR2 is SYGVNS. The CDR3 extends over 14 amino acids. CDR3: CASSEWQGADTQYF. Here the CDR3 DNA reads TGTGCCAGCAGTGAATGGCAGGGGGCAGATACGCAGTATTTT.

The V and J genes are TRBV5-4 and TRBJ2-7; 9 bases are a match to TRBD1. With V trimmed by 9 bases and J by 1 base, 5 bases remained unmatched. Per the germline V gene, CDR1 is SGHNT and CDR2 is YYREEE (reference sequence). The CDR3 has 13 residues. CDR3 bases: TGTGCCATCCAGGACAGGGGATCCTACGAGCAGTACTTC. It is translated as CAIQDRGSYEQYF. Drawing the rest from reference TRBV5-4 and TRBJ2-7, the complete variable domain is ETGVTQSPTHLIKTRGQQVTLRCSSQSGHNTVSWYQQALGQGPQFIFQYYREEENGRGNFPPRFSGLQFPNYSSELNVNALELDDSALYLCAIQDRGSYEQYFGPGTRLTVT.

The CDR3 spells CASSDRAANEQYF. CDR3 in DNA: TGTGCCAGCAGCGACAGGGCGGCCAACGAGCAGTACTTC. This sequence joins TRBV7-8 and TRBJ2-7; TRBD1 agrees at 7 bases. V dropped 5 bases and J dropped 5; count of bases not matched to a gene: 6. The CDR3 loop spans 13 amino acids. Looked up from germline, CDR1 is SGHVS and CDR2 is FQNEAQ.

This clone occurred once. The chain links TRBV7-3 to TRBJ2-3; D is ambiguous. CDR1 and CDR2 (germline): SGHTA, FQGTGA. This CDR3 comprises 12 residues. Trimming left V 0 bases short and J 6 bases short, with 4 bases between. As DNA, the CDR3 is TGTGCCAGCAGCTTAACGTCCGATACGCAGTATTTT. Its translation: CASSLTSDTQYF.

The chain employs TRBV10-3 and TRBJ1-4; TRBD1 might be the D (6 bases). V was trimmed by 3 bases and J by 4 bases, leaving 12 bases between them. The germline gives CDR1 ENHRY, CDR2 SYGVKD. The CDR3 extends over 15 amino acids. In DNA form, the CDR3 reads TGTGCCATCAGTGAAGGGGGGTTGAATAATGAAAAACTGTTTTTT. Protein sequence: CAISEGGLNNEKLFF.

As for this clone: Additional DNA sequences in this sample encode the identical CDR3. CDR3 bases: TGCGCCAGCAGCCTAGACAGCTCTGGGGCCAACGTCCTGACTTTC. Translation: CASSLDSSGANVLTF. The J gene is TRBJ2-6, the V gene TRBV5-1, with a weak D call TRBD1 (5 bases). This CDR3 contains 15 residues. Germline V gene sequence: CDR1 SGHRS, CDR2 YFSETQ. The V end was cut by 4 bases, the J end by 0 bases, with 8 bases between. The entire variable domain, with the rest obtained from reference TRBV5-1 and TRBJ2-6, is as follows: KAGVTQTPRYLIKTRGQQVTLSCSPISGHRSVSWYQQTPGQGLQFLFEYFSETQRNKGNFPGRFSGRQFSNSRSEMNVSTLELGDSALYLCASSLDSSGANVLTFGAGSRLTVL.